Below, 21 T cell receptor beta chains from the same sample are listed, as sequenced in a study of cytomegalovirus exposure and HLA in healthy donors. PCR involved 60 Vbeta and 13 Jbeta primers. TCRdb's copy holds only in-frame clones and misses some; the assay was immunoSEQ multiplex PCR. In the table there are approximately 140,000 clones, less than 80% of which are singletons. Material for sequencing was PBMCs. These receptors were collected from a woman aged 45-60 years in good health and CMV-seropositive.

This chain connects TRBV10-2 to TRBJ1-2; 9 nucleotides line up with TRBD1. V was clipped by 6 bases and J by 4 bases; unmatched bases: 6. The germline V gene encodes CDR1 WSHSY and CDR2 SAAADI. The CDR3 is 14 amino acids. The CDR3 DNA reads TGCGCCAGCAGCCCGGGACAGGGAATCTATGGCTACACCTTC. Residues: CASSPGQGIYGYTF.

This clone has just a few counts. The rearrangement uses TRBV4-3 and TRBJ2-7, with D tentatively TRBD1 (5 bases). The CDR3 has 12 amino acids. V was clipped by 3 bases and J by 6 bases, with 9 bases between them. The germline gives CDR1 LGHNA, CDR2 YSLEER. The CDR3 loop is CASSHRVGEQYF. CDR3 nucleotides: TGCGCCAGCAGCCACAGGGTCGGCGAGCAGTACTTC.

This chain uses TRBV9 with TRBJ2-7, with 9 bases lining up with TRBD1. Losses at the gene ends were 4 bases for V and 5 bases for J; bases not matched to a gene: 16. This CDR3 is built from 17 residues. Looked up from germline, CDR1 is SGDLS and CDR2 is YYNGEE. The CDR3 coding sequence is TGTGCCAGCAGCCCCCTCCCCCGGACAGGGGTAATGGACGAGCAGTACTTC. Protein product: CASSPLPRTGVMDEQYF.

This clone occurred a few times. The rearrangement joins TRBV11-2 to TRBJ2-1, with no clear D. This CDR3 contains 15 residues. Germline V CDR1 and CDR2: SGHAT, FQNNGV. V lost 4 bases and J lost 3, with 13 bases in between. This chain's CDR3 is CASSSRTTGYNEQFF. Here the CDR3 DNA reads TGTGCCAGCAGCTCAAGAACGACGGGCTACAATGAGCAGTTCTTC.

The chain is built from TRBV11-2 and TRBJ2-3; 7 bases are shared with TRBD1. Germline loops: CDR1 SGHAT, CDR2 FQNNGV. This CDR3 contains 17 residues. V gave up 4 bases and J gave up 3 bases; unmatched junction bases: 13. The CDR3 here is CASSSPREGAWTDTQYF. The CDR3, as DNA: TGTGCCAGCAGCTCCCCCCGAGAGGGGGCTTGGACAGATACGCAGTATTTT.

This clone showed up just a few times. A junction end diverges from the germline sequence, so it may reflect a read error. The same CDR3 arises from other DNA sequences in this sample as well. J is TRBJ1-2 and V is TRBV19, with D possibly being TRBD1 (6 bases). The germline V gene has CDR1 LNHDA and CDR2 SQIVND (reference sequence). The CDR3 is made up of 13 amino acids. The CDR3 DNA follows: TGTGCCAGTAGTCTAGACAGGAACTATGGCTACACCTTC. Translated, it gives CASSLDRNYGYTF.

The CDR3 reads CSAVGTTLEQYF. CDR3 bases: TGCAGCGCCGTCGGGACTACCCTCGAGCAGTACTTC. V is TRBV29-1 and J is TRBJ2-7, with TRBD2 identical over 7 bases. Germline CDR1 reads SQVTM; CDR2 reads ANQGSEA. This CDR3 is built from 12 residues. The trim removed 7 bases at V and 6 bases at J, leaving 9 bases unmatched.

This chain connects TRBV7-8 to TRBJ2-5; 10 bases align to TRBD2. This CDR3 is built from 15 residues. Trimming at V came to 4 bases and at J to 3 bases, leaving 5 bases not matched to a gene. The germline V gene encodes CDR1 SGHVS and CDR2 FQNEAQ. The CDR3 bases are TGTGCCAGCAGCTATGTGGGGACTAGCGAAGAGACCCAGTACTTC. Its protein product is CASSYVGTSEETQYF.

The V gene is TRBV2, the J gene TRBJ1-1; a weak D match, TRBD1 (6 bases). Germline-derived CDR1 and CDR2 are SNHLY and FYNNEI. CDR3 size: 15 residues. V shed 3 bases and J shed 0 bases, with 11 bases lying between them. The DNA for the CDR3 is TGTGCCAGCAGTGATCCAGGGGCCCTGAACACTGAAGCTTTCTTT. This gives the protein CASSDPGALNTEAFF. The full variable domain, its missing parts supplied by reference TRBV2 and TRBJ1-1, is EPEVTQTPSHQVTQMGQEVILRCVPISNHLYFYWYRQILGQKVEFLVSFYNNEISEKSEIFDDQFSVERPDGSNFTLKIRSTKLEDSAMYFCASSDPGALNTEAFFGQGTRLTVV.

The chain joins TRBV5-1 to TRBJ2-3; 11 bases match TRBD2. Germline V gives CDR1 SGHRS, CDR2 YFSETQ. V dropped 3 bases and J dropped 6; count of bases not matched to a gene: 9. The CDR3 consists of 16 residues. CDR3 amino acids: CASSYLAGGPPDTQYF. In DNA, the CDR3 is TGCGCCAGCAGCTATTTAGCGGGGGGGCCTCCGGATACGCAGTATTTT.

Worth noting for this clone: At one end the junction does not follow the germline gene, possibly because of a read error. The rearrangement links TRBV7-6 to TRBJ2-2; D perhaps matches TRBD1 (6 bases). CDR1 is SGHVS, CDR2 FNYEAQ, per germline. This CDR3 comprises 13 residues. In DNA form, the CDR3 reads TGTGCCAGCGGCTTGGGGGCCACCGGGGAGCTGTTTTTT. It translates to CASGLGATGELFF.

This chain uses TRBV18 with TRBJ1-1; D not certain. V shed 2 bases and J shed 2 bases, with 9 bases lying between them. This CDR3 region has 14 residues. Germline V gene data show CDR1 as KGHSH and CDR2 as LQKENI. The CDR3 DNA follows: TGTGCCAGCTCACCAAGAGGGAGTAACACTGAAGCTTTCTTT. Protein sequence: CASSPRGSNTEAFF.

This chain joins TRBV4-1 and TRBJ1-2, with TRBD1 matching 7 bases. With 2 bases clipped from V and 10 bases from J, the junction kept 10 bases outside the gene matches. Germline values: CDR1 MGHRA, CDR2 YSYEKL. The CDR3 extends over 14 amino acids. The CDR3 protein is CASSQPLGGQIYTF. In DNA, the CDR3 is TGCGCCAGCAGCCAACCTCTAGGGGGACAGATCTACACCTTC.

This chain links TRBV21-1 with TRBJ2-7; TRBD1 is the table's D call and was not checked against the DNA. TRBV21-1 is listed as a pseudogene. The CDR3 length is 17 residues. CDR3 region: CASSQCIPGQGGYEQYF. CDR3 in DNA: TGTGCCAGCAGTCAGTGCATACCGGGACAGGGAGGCTACGAGCAGTACTTC.

This clone has just one count. V usage is TRBV28 and J usage is TRBJ1-1; D remains ambiguous. The germline V gene has CDR1 MDHEN and CDR2 SYDVKM. This CDR3 is 14 amino acids long. The V end lost 5 bases, the J end lost 1 base, and 11 bases lay between the germline ends. CDR3 bases: TGTGCCAGCAGTCTACGAGTGAGGAACACTGAAGCTTTCTTT. This gives the protein CASSLRVRNTEAFF.

The chain joins TRBV10-3 to TRBJ1-2; no clear D gene. Germline assignment: CDR1 ENHRY and CDR2 SYGVKD. The V and J ends lost 2 bases and 6 bases respectively, with 13 bases between them. This CDR3 region has 14 residues. The CDR3 DNA is TGTGCCATCAGTGAGCCCCGTATCGAGGATGGCTACACCTTC. This sequence encodes CAISEPRIEDGYTF.

V is TRBV2 and J is TRBJ1-2, with D possibly TRBD1 on 6 matching bases. Germline V gene data show CDR1 as SNHLY and CDR2 as FYNNEI. V was clipped by 6 bases and J by 3 bases, with 14 bases between them. There are 14 residues in the CDR3. The CDR3 is CASRRTALYYGYTF. CDR3 nucleotides: TGTGCCAGCAGGAGGACAGCCCTTTACTATGGCTACACCTTC. The full variable domain, rest sourced from reference TRBV2 and TRBJ1-2, is EPEVTQTPSHQVTQMGQEVILRCVPISNHLYFYWYRQILGQKVEFLVSFYNNEISEKSEIFDDQFSVERPDGSNFTLKIRSTKLEDSAMYFCASRRTALYYGYTFGSGTRLTVV.

This clone appeared a single time. The CDR3 is CASSRTAENTIYF. Here the CDR3 DNA reads TGTGCCAGCAGTAGGACAGCGGAAAACACCATATATTTT. The chain joins TRBV6-5 to TRBJ1-3, with D possibly matching TRBD1 (6 bases). This CDR3 comprises 13 residues. V lost 5 bases to trimming and J lost 6 bases, with 11 bases between them. Germline V gene sequence: CDR1 MNHEY, CDR2 SVGAGI.

The rearrangement links TRBV6-5 to TRBJ2-1; 8 bases match TRBD2. Germline loops: CDR1 MNHEY, CDR2 SVGAGI. The CDR3 has 15 residues. J lost 3 bases, V lost 2 bases, and 3 bases had no gene match. The CDR3: CASSYLRGGYNEQFF. Written as DNA, the CDR3 is TGTGCCAGCAGTTACCTCCGGGGGGGCTACAATGAGCAGTTCTTC.

The CDR3 loop is CASSVQGARSNQPQHF. CDR3 nucleotide sequence: TGTGCCAGCAGTGTACAGGGGGCGCGAAGCAATCAGCCCCAGCATTTT. V usage is TRBV2 and J usage is TRBJ1-5; 9 bases agree with TRBD1. The germline V gene has CDR1 SNHLY and CDR2 FYNNEI. The ends lost 4 bases at V and 1 base at J; junction bases unmatched: 5. There are 16 residues in the CDR3. Full variable domain (missing parts from reference TRBV2 and TRBJ1-5): EPEVTQTPSHQVTQMGQEVILRCVPISNHLYFYWYRQILGQKVEFLVSFYNNEISEKSEIFDDQFSVERPDGSNFTLKIRSTKLEDSAMYFCASSVQGARSNQPQHFGDGTRLSIL.

The rearrangement uses TRBV7-8 and TRBJ2-3; 8 bases map to TRBD1. After removal of 2 bases from V and 2 bases from J, the junction contained 6 bases not matched to a gene. The germline V gene encodes CDR1 SGHVS and CDR2 FQNEAQ. This CDR3 region has 16 residues. CDR3 bases: TGTGCCAGCAGCTTACTCGCGGGACAGGACACAGATACGCAGTATTTT. This gives the protein CASSLLAGQDTDTQYF. Based on the CDR3 plus reference TRBV7-8 and TRBJ2-3, the full variable domain is GAGVSQSPRYKVAKRGQDVALRCDPISGHVSLFWYQQALGQGPEFLTYFQNEAQLDKSGLPSDRFFAERPEGSVSTLKIQRTQQEDSAVYLCASSLLAGQDTDTQYFGPGTRLTVL.